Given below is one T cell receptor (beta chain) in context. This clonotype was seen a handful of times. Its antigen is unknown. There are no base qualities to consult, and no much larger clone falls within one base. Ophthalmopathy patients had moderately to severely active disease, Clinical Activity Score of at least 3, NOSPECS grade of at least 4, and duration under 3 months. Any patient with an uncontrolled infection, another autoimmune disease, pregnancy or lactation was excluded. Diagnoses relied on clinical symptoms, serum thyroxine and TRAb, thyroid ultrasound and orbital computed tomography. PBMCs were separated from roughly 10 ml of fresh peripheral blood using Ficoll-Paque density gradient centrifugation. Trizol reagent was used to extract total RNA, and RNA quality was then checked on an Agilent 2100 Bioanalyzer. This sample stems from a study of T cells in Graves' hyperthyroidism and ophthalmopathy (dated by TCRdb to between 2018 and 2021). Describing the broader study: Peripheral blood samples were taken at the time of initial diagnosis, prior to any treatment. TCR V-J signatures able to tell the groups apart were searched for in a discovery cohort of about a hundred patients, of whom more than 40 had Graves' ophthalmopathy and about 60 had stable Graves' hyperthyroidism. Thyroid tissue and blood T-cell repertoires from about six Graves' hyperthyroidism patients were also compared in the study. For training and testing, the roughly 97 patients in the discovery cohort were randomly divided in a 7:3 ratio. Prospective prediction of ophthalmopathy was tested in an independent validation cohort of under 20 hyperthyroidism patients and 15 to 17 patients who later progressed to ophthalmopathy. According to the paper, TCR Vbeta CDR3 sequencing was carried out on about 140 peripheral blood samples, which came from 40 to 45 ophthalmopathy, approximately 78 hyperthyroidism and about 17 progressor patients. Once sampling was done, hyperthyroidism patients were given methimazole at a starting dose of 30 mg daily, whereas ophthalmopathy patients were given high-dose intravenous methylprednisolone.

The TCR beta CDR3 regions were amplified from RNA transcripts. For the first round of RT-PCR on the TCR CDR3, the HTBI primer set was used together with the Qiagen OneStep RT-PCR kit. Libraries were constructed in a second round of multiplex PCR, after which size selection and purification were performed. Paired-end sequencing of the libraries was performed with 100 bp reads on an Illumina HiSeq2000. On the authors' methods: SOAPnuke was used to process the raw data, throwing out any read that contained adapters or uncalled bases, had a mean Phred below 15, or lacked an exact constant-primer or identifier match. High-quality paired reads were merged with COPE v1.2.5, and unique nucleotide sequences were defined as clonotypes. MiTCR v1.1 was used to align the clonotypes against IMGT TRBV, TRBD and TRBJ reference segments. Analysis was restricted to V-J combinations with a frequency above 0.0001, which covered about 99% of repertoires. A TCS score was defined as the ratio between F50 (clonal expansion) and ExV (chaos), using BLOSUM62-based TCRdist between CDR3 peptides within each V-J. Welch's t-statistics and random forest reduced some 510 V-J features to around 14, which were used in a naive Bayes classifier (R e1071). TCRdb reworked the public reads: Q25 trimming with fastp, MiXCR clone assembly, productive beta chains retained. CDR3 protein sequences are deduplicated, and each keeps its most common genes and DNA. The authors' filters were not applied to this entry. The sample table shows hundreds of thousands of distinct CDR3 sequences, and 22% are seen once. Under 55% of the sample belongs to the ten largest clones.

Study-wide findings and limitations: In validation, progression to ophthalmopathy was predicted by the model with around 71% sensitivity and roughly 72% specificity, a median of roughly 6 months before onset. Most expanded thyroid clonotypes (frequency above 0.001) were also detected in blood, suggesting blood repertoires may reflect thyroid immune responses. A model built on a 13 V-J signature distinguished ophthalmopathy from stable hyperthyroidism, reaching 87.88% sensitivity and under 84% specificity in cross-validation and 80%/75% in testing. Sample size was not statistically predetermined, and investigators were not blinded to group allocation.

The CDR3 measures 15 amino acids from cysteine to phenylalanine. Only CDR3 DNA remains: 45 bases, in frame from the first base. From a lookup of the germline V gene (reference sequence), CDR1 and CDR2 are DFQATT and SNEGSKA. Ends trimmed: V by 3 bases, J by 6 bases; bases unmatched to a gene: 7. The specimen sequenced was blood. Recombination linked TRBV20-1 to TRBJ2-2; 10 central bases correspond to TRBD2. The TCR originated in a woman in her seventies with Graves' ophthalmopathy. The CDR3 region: CSASAVAGGSGELFF. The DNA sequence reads TGCAGTGCTAGTGCGGTAGCGGGAGGTTCCGGGGAGCTGTTTTTT.